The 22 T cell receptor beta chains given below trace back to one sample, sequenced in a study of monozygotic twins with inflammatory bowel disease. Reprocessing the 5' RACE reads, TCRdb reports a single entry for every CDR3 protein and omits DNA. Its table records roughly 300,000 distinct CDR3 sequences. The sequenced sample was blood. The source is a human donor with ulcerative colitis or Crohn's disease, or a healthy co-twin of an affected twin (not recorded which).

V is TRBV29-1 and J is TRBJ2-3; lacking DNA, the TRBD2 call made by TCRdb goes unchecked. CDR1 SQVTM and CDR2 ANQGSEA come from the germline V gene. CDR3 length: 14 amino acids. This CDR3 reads CSSLFLRSTDTQYF.

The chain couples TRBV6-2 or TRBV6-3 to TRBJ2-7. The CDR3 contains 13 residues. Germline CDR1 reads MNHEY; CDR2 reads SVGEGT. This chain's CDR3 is CASTQQSSYEQYF.

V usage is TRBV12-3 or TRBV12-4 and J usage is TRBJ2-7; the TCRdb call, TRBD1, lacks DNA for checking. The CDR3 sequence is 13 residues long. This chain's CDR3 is CASSGGQASEQYF.

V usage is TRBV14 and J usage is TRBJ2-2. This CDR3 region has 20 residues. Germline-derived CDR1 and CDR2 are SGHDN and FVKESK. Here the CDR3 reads CASSQETSYGFFPRRGELFF.

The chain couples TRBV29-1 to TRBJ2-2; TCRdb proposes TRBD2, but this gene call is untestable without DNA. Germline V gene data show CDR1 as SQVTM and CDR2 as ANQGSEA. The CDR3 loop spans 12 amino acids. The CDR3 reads CSVRTRPGELFF.

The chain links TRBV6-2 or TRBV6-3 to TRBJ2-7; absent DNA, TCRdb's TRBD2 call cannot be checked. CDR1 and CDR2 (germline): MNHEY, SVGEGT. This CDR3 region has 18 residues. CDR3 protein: CASVTPGTSGGKGNEQYF.

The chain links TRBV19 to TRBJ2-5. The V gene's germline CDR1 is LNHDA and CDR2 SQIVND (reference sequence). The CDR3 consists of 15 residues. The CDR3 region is CASSIGNFWGETQYF.

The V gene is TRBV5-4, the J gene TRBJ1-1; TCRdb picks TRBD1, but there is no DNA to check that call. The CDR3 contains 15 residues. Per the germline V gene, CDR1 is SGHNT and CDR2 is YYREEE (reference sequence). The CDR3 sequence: CASSLAGKGNTEAFF.

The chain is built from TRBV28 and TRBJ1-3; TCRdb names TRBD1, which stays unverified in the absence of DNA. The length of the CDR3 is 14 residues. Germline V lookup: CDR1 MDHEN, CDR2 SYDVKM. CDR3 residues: CASSQGQAGNTIYF.

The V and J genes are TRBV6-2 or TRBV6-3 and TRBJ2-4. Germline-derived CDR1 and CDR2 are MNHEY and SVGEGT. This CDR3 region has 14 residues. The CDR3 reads CASSYSSGKNIQYF.

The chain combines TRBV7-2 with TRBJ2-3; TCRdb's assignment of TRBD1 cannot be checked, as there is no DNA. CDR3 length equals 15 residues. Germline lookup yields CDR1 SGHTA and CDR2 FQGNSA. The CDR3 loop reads CASSLSGLGTGTQYF.

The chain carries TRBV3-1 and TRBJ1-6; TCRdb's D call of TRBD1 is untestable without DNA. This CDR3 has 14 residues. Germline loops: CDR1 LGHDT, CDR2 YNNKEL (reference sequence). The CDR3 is CASSQRGGNSPLHF.

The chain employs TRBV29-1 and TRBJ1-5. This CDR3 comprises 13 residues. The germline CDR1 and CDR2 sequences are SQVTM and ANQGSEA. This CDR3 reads CSVSYGSNQPQHF.

The CDR3 is CASSQDEGNEKLFF. The chain joins TRBV4-3 to TRBJ1-4; TCRdb proposes TRBD1, but this gene call is untestable without DNA. Germline V gene sequence: CDR1 LGHNA, CDR2 YSLEER. This CDR3 contains 14 residues.

The CDR3 protein is CASSQATREQFF. The V and J genes are TRBV4-2 and TRBJ2-1. The CDR3 sequence is 12 residues long. Germline CDR1 and CDR2: LGHNA and YNFKEQ.

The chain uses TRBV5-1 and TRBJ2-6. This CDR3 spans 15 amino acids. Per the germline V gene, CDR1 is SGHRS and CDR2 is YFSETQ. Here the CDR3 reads CASSLKGSGANVLTF. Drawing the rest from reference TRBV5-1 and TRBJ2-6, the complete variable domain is KAGVTQTPRYLIKTRGQQVTLSCSPISGHRSVSWYQQTPGQGLQFLFEYFSETQRNKGNFPGRFSGRQFSNSRSEMNVSTLELGDSALYLCASSLKGSGANVLTFGAGSRLTVL.

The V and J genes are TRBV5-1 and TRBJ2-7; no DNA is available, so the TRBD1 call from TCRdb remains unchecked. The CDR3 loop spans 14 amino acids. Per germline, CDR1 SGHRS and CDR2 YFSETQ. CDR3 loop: CASSWGGLTGDEYF.

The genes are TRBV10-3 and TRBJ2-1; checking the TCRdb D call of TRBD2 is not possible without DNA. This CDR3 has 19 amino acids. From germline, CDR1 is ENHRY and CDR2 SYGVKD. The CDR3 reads CAISGGLAGGLSSYNEQFF.

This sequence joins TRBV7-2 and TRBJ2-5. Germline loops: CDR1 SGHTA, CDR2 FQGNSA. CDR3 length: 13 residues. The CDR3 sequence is CASSLLVLETQYF.

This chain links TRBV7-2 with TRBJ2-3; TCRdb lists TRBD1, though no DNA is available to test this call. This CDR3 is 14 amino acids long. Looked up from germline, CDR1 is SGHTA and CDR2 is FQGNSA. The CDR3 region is CASSSGGGRDTQYF.

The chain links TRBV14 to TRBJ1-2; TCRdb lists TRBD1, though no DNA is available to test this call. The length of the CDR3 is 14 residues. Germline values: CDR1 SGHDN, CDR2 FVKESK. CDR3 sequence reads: CASSQEGTGNGYTF.

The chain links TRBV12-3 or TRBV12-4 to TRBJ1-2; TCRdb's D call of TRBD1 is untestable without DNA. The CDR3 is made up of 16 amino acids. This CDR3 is CASSTAGQQGASGYTF.